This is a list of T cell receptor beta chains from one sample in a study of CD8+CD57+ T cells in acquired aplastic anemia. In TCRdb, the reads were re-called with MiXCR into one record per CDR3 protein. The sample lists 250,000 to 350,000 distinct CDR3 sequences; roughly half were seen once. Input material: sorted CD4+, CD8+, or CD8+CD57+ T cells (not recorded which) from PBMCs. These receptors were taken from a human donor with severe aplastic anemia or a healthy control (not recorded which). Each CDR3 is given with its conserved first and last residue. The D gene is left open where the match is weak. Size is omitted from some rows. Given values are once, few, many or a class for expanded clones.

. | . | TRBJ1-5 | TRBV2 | TGTGCCAGCAGTGAAGCAAGGGCCAATCAGCCCCAGCATTTT | CASSEARANQPQHF
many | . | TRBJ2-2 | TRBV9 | TGTGCCAGCAGCGTAGGTCTGGGTCCGAACACCGGGGAGCTGTTTTTT | CASSVGLGPNTGELFF
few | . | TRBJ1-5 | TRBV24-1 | TGTGCCAGCAGTTTTAACCCCGGGGGCTTGGGTGACCAGCCCCAGCATTTT | CASSFNPGGLGDQPQHF
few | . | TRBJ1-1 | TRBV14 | TGTGCCAGCAGCCAAGTGCCGAACACTGAAGCTTTCTTT | CASSQVPNTEAFF
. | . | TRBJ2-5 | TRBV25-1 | TGTGCCAGCAGTGAACGAGGTAAAGGGGGCCAAGAGACCCAGTACTTC | CASSERGKGGQETQYF
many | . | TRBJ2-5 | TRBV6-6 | TGTGCCAGCAACTCCCCCGATCGGGAGACCCAGTACTTC | CASNSPDRETQYF
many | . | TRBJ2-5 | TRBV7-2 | TGTGCCAGCAGCTTAGAGGTTCCCGGCAGGGCCTACGAGGAAGAGACCCAGTACTTC | CASSLEVPGRAYEEETQYF
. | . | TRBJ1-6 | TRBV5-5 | TGTGCCAGCAGCGTCAAACAGGGTGGTAATTCACCCCTCCACTTT | CASSVKQGGNSPLHF
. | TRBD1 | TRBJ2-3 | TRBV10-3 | TGTGCCATCAGTGAGACCCGGACAGGAACAGATACGCAGTATTTT | CAISETRTGTDTQYF
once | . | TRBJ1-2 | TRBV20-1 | TGCAGTGCTAAGGTTGAGGGGGTGGTCTATAGCTACGCCTTC | CSAKVEGVVYSYAF
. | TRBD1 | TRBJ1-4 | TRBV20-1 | TGCAGTGCTCTACACCCAGGGGGTGAAAAACTGTTTTTT | CSALHPGGEKLFF
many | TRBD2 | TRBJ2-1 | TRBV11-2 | TGTGCCAGCAGCTTCTCTCGGACTAGCGGGGGGGAGCGTGAGCAGTTCTTC | CASSFSRTSGGEREQFF
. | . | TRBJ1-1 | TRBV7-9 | TGTGCCAGCAGCTTAAGACAGTTGCCTGAAGCTTTCTTT | CASSLRQLPEAFF
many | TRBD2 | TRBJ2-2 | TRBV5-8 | TGTGCCAGCAGCCGAACAGCGGGGGTCGACACCGGGGAGCTGTTTTTT | CASSRTAGVDTGELFF
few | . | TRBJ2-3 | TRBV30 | TGTGCCCGGAGTGTGGGTCTCACAGATACGCAGTATTTT | CARSVGLTDTQYF
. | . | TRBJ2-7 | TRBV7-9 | TGTGCCAGCAGCCCCGACCGGGGATCGGGTTACGAGCAGTACTTC | CASSPDRGSGYEQYF
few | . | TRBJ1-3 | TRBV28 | TGTGCCAGCGGCCCCTCTGGAAACACCATATATTTT | CASGPSGNTIYF
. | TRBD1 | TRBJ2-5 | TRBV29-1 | TGCAGCGTTGTTGTGTCACCGGGACAGGGACTGTGGGAGACCCAGTACTTC | CSVVVSPGQGLWETQYF
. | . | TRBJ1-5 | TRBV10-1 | TGCGCCAGCAGTGTTGATCAGGGTTACAATCAGCCCCAGCATTTT | CASSVDQGYNQPQHF
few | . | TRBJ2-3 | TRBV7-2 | TGTGCCAGCAGCTTGGTGGATACAGATACGCAGTATTTT | CASSLVDTDTQYF
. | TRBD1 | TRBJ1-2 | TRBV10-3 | TGTGCCATCAGCCGGACAGGGGGGGACCAAACACCCTATGGCTACACCTTC | CAISRTGGDQTPYGYTF
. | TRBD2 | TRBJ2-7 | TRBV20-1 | TGCAGTGCTAGAGCGACTAGCGGAGCCTACGAGCAGTACTTC | CSARATSGAYEQYF
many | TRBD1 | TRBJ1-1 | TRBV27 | TGTGCCAGCAGTCGTCGACAGGGGGTCACTGAAGCTTTCTTT | CASSRRQGVTEAFF
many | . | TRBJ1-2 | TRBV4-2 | TGTGCCAGCAGCCAAGAAAAGGGGAAAAGGAGCTACACCTTC | CASSQEKGKRSYTF
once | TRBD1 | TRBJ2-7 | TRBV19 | TGTGCCAGCACCGGGACAGGGCACGAGCAGTACTTC | CASTGTGHEQYF
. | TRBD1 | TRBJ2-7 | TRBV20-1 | TGCAGTGCCCCGCCTCGAACGGGACAGAACTTCTACGAGCAGTACTTC | CSAPPRTGQNFYEQYF
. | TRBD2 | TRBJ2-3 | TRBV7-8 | TGTGCCAGCAGCCGGACTAGTTGGGATACGCAGTATTTT | CASSRTSWDTQYF
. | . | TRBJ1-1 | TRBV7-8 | TGTGCCAGCACCCCGGGACATGGGAACACTGAAGCTTTCTTT | CASTPGHGNTEAFF
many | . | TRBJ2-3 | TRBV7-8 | TGTGCCAGCAGCTTAGGGGGGGACCGCACAGATACGCAGTATTTT | CASSLGGDRTDTQYF
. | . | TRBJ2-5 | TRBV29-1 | TGCAGCGTTGGCCGTGACCAAGAGACCCAGTACTTC | CSVGRDQETQYF
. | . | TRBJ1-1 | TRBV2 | TGTGCCAGCAGTCCTCACCTCACTGAAGCTTTCTTT | CASSPHLTEAFF
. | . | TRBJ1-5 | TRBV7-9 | TGTGCCAGCAGCTTAGTTGGCGGAGAGCAGCCCCAGCATTTT | CASSLVGGEQPQHF
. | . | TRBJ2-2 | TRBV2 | TGTGCCAGCAGCTTGTTTCGGGGTCACACCGGGGAGCTGTTTTTT | CASSLFRGHTGELFF
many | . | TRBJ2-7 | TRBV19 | TGTGCCAGTAGTATGGGGCTGCCCTACGAGCAGTACTTC | CASSMGLPYEQYF
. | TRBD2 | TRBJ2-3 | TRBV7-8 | TGTGCCAGCAGCACACACGGGAGGTCGACAGATACGCAGTATTTT | CASSTHGRSTDTQYF
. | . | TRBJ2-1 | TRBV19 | TGTGCCAGTAGTGTCGGACCATTGAATGAGCAGTTCTTC | CASSVGPLNEQFF
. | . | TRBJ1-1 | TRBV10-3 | TGTGCCATCAGCCGGGACGACAACACTGAAGCTTTCTTT | CAISRDDNTEAFF
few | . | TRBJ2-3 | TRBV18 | TGTGCCAGCTCACCATCCGTCTGCAGTGATACGCAGTATTTT | CASSPSVCSDTQYF
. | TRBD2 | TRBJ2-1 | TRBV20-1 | TGCAGTGCTAGGCGGGCTAGCGGGAACGATGAGCAGTTCTTC | CSARRASGNDEQFF
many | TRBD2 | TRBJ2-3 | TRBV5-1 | TGCGCCAGCAAGACTAGCGGGGTCACAGGTACGCAGTATTTT | CASKTSGVTGTQYF
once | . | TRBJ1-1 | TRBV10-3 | TGTGCCATCAGTAGAGATAACACTGGAGCTTTCTTT | CAISRDNTGAFF
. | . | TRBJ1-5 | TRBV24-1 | TGTGCCACCAGTACTGGGGGGGCTCAGCCCCAGCATTTT | CATSTGGAQPQHF
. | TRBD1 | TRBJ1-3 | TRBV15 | TGTGCCACCAGTGGGGACAGGGGGTCTCTCGTAGCCTCTGGAAACACCATATATTTT | CATSGDRGSLVASGNTIYF
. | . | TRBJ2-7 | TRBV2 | TGTGCCAGCGGGTACGAAACCTACGAGCAGTACTTC | CASGYETYEQYF
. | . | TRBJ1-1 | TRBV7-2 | TGTGCCAGCAGCTTAAGCGGGTTATCGGACACTGAAGCTCTCTTT | CASSLSGLSDTEALF
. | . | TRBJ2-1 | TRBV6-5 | TGTGCCAGCAGCCCCGTTTCCTCCTACAATGAGCAGTTCTTC | CASSPVSSYNEQFF